This is a list of T cell receptor beta chains from one sample in a study of cytomegalovirus exposure and HLA in healthy donors. Clones were read by immunoSEQ multiplex PCR, and TCRdb kept only the in-frame ones, dropping some. The sample holds hundreds of thousands of clones, about nine tenths seen once. Specimen: PBMCs. These receptor sequences come from a woman aged 18-29 years in good health and CMV-seronegative. CDR3s include the opening cysteine and the closing phenylalanine or tryptophan. The D gene is left open where the match is weak. Clone sizes are given selectively: once, few, many, or a class where the clone is expanded.

v_gene	abundance	d_gene	j_gene	CDR3nt	CDR3aa
TRBV19	.	TRBD1	TRBJ2-1	TGTGCCAGTAGTTCCGGGACAGGCTCCTACAATGAGCAGTTCTTC	CASSSGTGSYNEQFF
TRBV10-1	.	TRBD2	TRBJ2-7	TGCGCCAGCAGTGAGGAGCGGGGGGTCTTCTACGAGCAGTACTTC	CASSEERGVFYEQYF
TRBV10-3	.	.	TRBJ1-2	TGTGCCATCACCGATCCGGTGTCTACAGGGCTCTACTATGGCTACACCTTC	CAITDPVSTGLYYGYTF
TRBV7-9	.	TRBD1	TRBJ2-5	TGTGCCAGCCTGGGGACAGAAGAGACCCAGTACTTC	CASLGTEETQYF
TRBV28	.	.	TRBJ2-3	TGTGCCAGCAGTCCTATATCATGGGGCCTAACAGATACGCAGTATTTT	CASSPISWGLTDTQYF
TRBV7-2	once	.	TRBJ2-7	TGTGCCAGCAGCCTGAGAGAGGGGGACGAGCAGTACTTC	CASSLREGDEQYF
TRBV5-4	.	TRBD2	TRBJ2-5	TGTGCCAGCAGCTTCCGGCGGGAGGGGGAGACCCAGTACTTC	CASSFRREGETQYF
TRBV6-5	.	TRBD1	TRBJ2-1	TGTGCCAGCAGTTACACAACAGGGGCCTACAATGAGCAGTTCTTC	CASSYTTGAYNEQFF
TRBV27	.	TRBD2	TRBJ2-7	TGTGCCAGCCAACCGACTAGCCCGAGCTCCTACGAGCAGTACTTC	CASQPTSPSSYEQYF
TRBV27	.	.	TRBJ1-5	TGTGCCAGCAGTTTAAGTGGGACACATCAGCCCCAGCATTTT	CASSLSGTHQPQHF
TRBV9	.	TRBD1	TRBJ1-3	TGTGCCAGCAGCGGCGACAGGGGAGGCAATGTAAGCTCTGGAAACACCATATATTTT	CASSGDRGGNVSSGNTIYF
TRBV6-5	.	.	TRBJ2-2	TGTGCCAGCAGTTACTGGGGGGGCCGGAGCACCGGGGAGCTGTTTTTT	CASSYWGGRSTGELFF
TRBV30	.	.	TRBJ2-3	TGTGCCTGGAGTGTACTACAACGTCCCGGCACAGATACGCAGTATTTT	CAWSVLQRPGTDTQYF
TRBV18	.	TRBD2	TRBJ2-5	TGTGCCAGCTCACCACCGAGTCTAGCGGGAGGAGAGACCCAGTACTTC	CASSPPSLAGGETQYF
TRBV7-6	.	TRBD1	TRBJ2-1	TGTGCCAGCAGCCCACTAGGGGGCACCCTTCTTAAATACAATGAGCAGTTCTTC	CASSPLGGTLLKYNEQFF
TRBV13	.	.	TRBJ2-7	TGTGCCAGCAGCCTTCGGAGCGAGCAGTACTTC	CASSLRSEQYF
TRBV27	.	.	TRBJ2-1	TGTGCCAGCAGTTTATCTTCAGGGCCCAAAGGTGAGCAGTTCTTC	CASSLSSGPKGEQFF
TRBV11-2	.	.	TRBJ2-7	TGTGCCAGCAGCTTAAAGATGCCGTCCCGAGACGAGCAGTACTTC	CASSLKMPSRDEQYF
TRBV27	once	TRBD1	TRBJ2-7	TGTGCCAGCAGTTTAGGACAGGCCCCCTACGAGCAGTACTTC	CASSLGQAPYEQYF
TRBV27	once	TRBD2	TRBJ2-1	TGTGCCAGCAGTCCAACGCGGACTAGCGGGAGGGTTTACAATGAGCAGTTCTTC	CASSPTRTSGRVYNEQFF
TRBV18	.	TRBD1	TRBJ1-1	TGTGCCAGCTCACACAACACAGGGGGCCAAGGCACTGAAGCTTTCTTT	CASSHNTGGQGTEAFF
TRBV18	few	.	TRBJ2-1	TGTGCCAGCTCACCTGGCTATGAGCAGTTCTTC	CASSPGYEQFF
TRBV7-8	.	.	TRBJ2-3	TGTGCCAGCAGCTTAGGAGCGGATACGCAGTATTTT	CASSLGADTQYF
TRBV28	.	.	TRBJ1-6	TGTGCCAGCAGTTTAGACAGTCCGAGCTCCTATAATTCACCCCTCCACTTT	CASSLDSPSSYNSPLHF
TRBV14	once	TRBD2	TRBJ2-1	TGTGCCAGCAGCCAAGATGGCGGTGGGTCTAGCGGGAGGCATGAGCAGTTCTTC	CASSQDGGGSSGRHEQFF
TRBV2	.	TRBD2	TRBJ2-3	TGTGCCAGCAGGGAGCGGGGGACAACAGATACGCAGTATTTT	CASRERGTTDTQYF
TRBV7-9	few	TRBD1	TRBJ1-2	TGTGCCAGCAGCCTAAAACAGGGGCCCGACTATGGCTACACCTTC	CASSLKQGPDYGYTF
TRBV19	.	.	TRBJ2-1	TGTGCCAGTAGTACGTCTCAGGAGGTTTACAATGAGCAGTTCTTC	CASSTSQEVYNEQFF
TRBV7-9	.	TRBD1	TRBJ2-1	TGTGCCAGCAGCTTTCCCTCCGGGACAGGTAACAATGAGCAGTTCTTC	CASSFPSGTGNNEQFF
TRBV27	.	.	TRBJ2-7	TGTGCCAGCAGTTTGGGCACTAGCAGCTACGAGCAGTACTTC	CASSLGTSSYEQYF
TRBV6-5	.	TRBD1	TRBJ2-1	TGTGCCAGCAGTTACCGACAGGGGAATGAGCAGTTCTTC	CASSYRQGNEQFF
TRBV29-1	.	TRBD1	TRBJ2-7	TGCAGCGTTGGACAGGGCCTTTCCTACGAGCAGTACTTC	CSVGQGLSYEQYF
TRBV10-2	.	.	TRBJ2-1	TGCGCCAGCAGTGAGCCCCCCAGCGGGGAGCAGTTCTTC	CASSEPPSGEQFF
TRBV28	.	TRBD2	TRBJ2-7	TGTGCCAGCGCCGACTCGACTAGCTTCTACGAGCAGTACTTC	CASADSTSFYEQYF
TRBV4-1	.	.	TRBJ1-3	TGCGCCAGCAGCCAGCCGTTACAGGGTAGGAGAAACACCATATATTTT	CASSQPLQGRRNTIYF
TRBV7-2	.	TRBD1	TRBJ2-7	TGTGCCAGCAGCGTCTGGGACAGGTCTTCCTACGAGCAGTACTTC	CASSVWDRSSYEQYF
TRBV6-4	few	TRBD2	TRBJ2-1	TGTGCCAGCAGTGACGGGACTAGCTCCTACAATGAGCAGTTCTTC	CASSDGTSSYNEQFF
TRBV5-1	few	TRBD1	TRBJ1-5	TGCGCCAGCAGCAGAGAAAACCGGGACAGGGGATACAATCAGCCCCAGCATTTT	CASSRENRDRGYNQPQHF
TRBV7-2	.	.	TRBJ2-1	TGTGCCAGCAGCTTCAGCGGCGTTCAGTTCTTC	CASSFSGVQFF
TRBV6-5	.	.	TRBJ1-2	TGTGCCAGCAGTCGAGGATTACTACCCACGGATGGCTACACCTTC	CASSRGLLPTDGYTF
TRBV6-1	.	.	TRBJ1-2	TGTGCCAGCAGTGAAGGGGAGGTTAAGGGGAAAGGCTACACCTTC	CASSEGEVKGKGYTF
TRBV4-1	.	.	TRBJ1-1	TGCGCCAGCAGCCAAGATCTCGGTACTGAAGCTTTCTTT	CASSQDLGTEAFF
TRBV18	.	TRBD2	TRBJ2-5	TGTGCCAGCTCACGTACTAGCGGGTTCCAAGAGACCCAGTACTTC	CASSRTSGFQETQYF
TRBV30	few	TRBD1	TRBJ1-5	TGTGCCTGGAGTCTCGGACAGGTCAATCAGCCCCAGCATTTT	CAWSLGQVNQPQHF
TRBV5-1	.	.	TRBJ2-7	TGCGCCAGCAGCTTGGCCGTACAGTCCTACGAGCAGTACTTC	CASSLAVQSYEQYF
TRBV28	.	.	TRBJ2-1	TGTGCCAGCAGTTTAGGGCGCAATGAGCAGTTCTTC	CASSLGRNEQFF
TRBV6-5	.	.	TRBJ2-3	TGTGCCAGCACCTCTAGCAGGACAGATACGCAGTATTTT	CASTSSRTDTQYF
TRBV27	.	TRBD1	TRBJ1-4	TGTGCCAGCAGCCTGGGACAGGGGGGAGAAAAACTGTTTTTT	CASSLGQGGEKLFF
TRBV11-2	.	.	TRBJ2-1	TGTGCCAGCAGCCCGGACAGCTACAATGAGCAGTTCTTC	CASSPDSYNEQFF
TRBV6-5	.	TRBD2	TRBJ2-1	TGTGCCAGCAGTCGAAGCGGGGGGGCCCACAATGAGCAGTTCTTC	CASSRSGGAHNEQFF
TRBV4-1	once	.	TRBJ1-1	TGCGCCAGCAGCCAAATCGGGACTGAAGCTTTCTTT	CASSQIGTEAFF
TRBV9	once	TRBD2	TRBJ2-2	TGTGCCAGCAGCGGTAGCGGGACTTACACCGGGGAGCTGTTTTTT	CASSGSGTYTGELFF
TRBV27	.	.	TRBJ1-2	TGTGCCAGCAGTTTAAATTTCAGGGCTAACTATGGCTACACCTTC	CASSLNFRANYGYTF
TRBV28	once	TRBD1	TRBJ1-1	TGTGCCAGCAGCTGGACAGGGGGATTATACACTGAAGCTTTCTTT	CASSWTGGLYTEAFF